One and the same sample provided the 31 T cell receptor beta chains below, sequenced in a study of blood T cell repertoires in COVID-19. Clones were read by immunoSEQ multiplex PCR, and TCRdb kept only the in-frame ones, dropping some. In the table there are about 140,000 clones, about nine tenths of which are singletons. The sequenced material came from PBMCs or T cells enriched from blood (not recorded which). The source of these receptors is a man aged 60 to 75 who had recovered from COVID-19.

This clone is a singleton in its sample. The chain is built from TRBV24-1 and TRBJ2-7; 10 positions match TRBD2. This CDR3 has 15 amino acids. Trimming removed 4 bases from V and 3 bases from J; junction bases left unmatched: 5. Germline V gene data show CDR1 as KGHDR and CDR2 as SFDVKD. The CDR3 sequence: CATSDPRTSGYEQYF. The DNA of the CDR3 is TGTGCCACCAGTGACCCCCGGACTAGCGGCTACGAGCAGTACTTC.

The count of this clone is one. This chain joins TRBV5-1 and TRBJ1-6; no clear D gene. The CDR3 is 15 amino acids. The V end was cut by 5 bases, the J end by 0 bases, with 9 bases between. Germline V gene lookup returns CDR1 SGHRS and CDR2 YFSETQ. The CDR3 nucleotides are TGCGCCAGCAGGCTGGACTCCTCCTATAATTCACCCCTCCACTTT. Translated: CASRLDSSYNSPLHF.

The chain recombines TRBV4-1 with TRBJ2-3; D remains unclear. Germline lookup yields CDR1 MGHRA and CDR2 YSYEKL. The CDR3 totals 15 residues. With 0 bases removed from V and 0 bases from J, the gap between germline ends came to 7 bases. For the CDR3, the DNA is TGCGCCAGCAGCCAAGAATCCCTTAGCACAGATACGCAGTATTTT. Its protein product is CASSQESLSTDTQYF.

In its sample, this clone was seen once. V usage is TRBV9 and J usage is TRBJ2-2, with 8 bases aligning to TRBD2. The germline gives CDR1 SGDLS, CDR2 YYNGEE. Unmatched junction bases numbered 3, after V lost 4 bases and J lost 1 base. CDR3 length equals 15 residues. CDR3 DNA: TGTGCCAGCAGCTTTGGGACTAGGAACACCGGGGAGCTGTTTTTT. Translated: CASSFGTRNTGELFF.

The rearrangement joins TRBV7-3 to TRBJ2-2, with TRBD1 identical over 12 bases. Trimming at V came to 5 bases and at J to 6 bases, leaving 7 bases not matched to a gene. CDR3 length: 16 amino acids. Germline V CDR1 and CDR2: SGHTA, FQGTGA. The CDR3 bases are TGTGCCAGCAGCGCGCGGGACAGGGGGCGGTCCGGGGAGCTGTTTTTT. It specifies CASSARDRGRSGELFF.

This clone appeared once. This chain joins TRBV28 and TRBJ1-1; TRBD1 agrees at 7 bases. V dropped 5 bases and J dropped 7; count of bases not matched to a gene: 13. Looked up from germline, CDR1 is MDHEN and CDR2 is SYDVKM. This CDR3 is 15 amino acids long. The CDR3 sequence: CASSPPGRDSSEAFF. DNA for the CDR3: TGTGCCAGCAGTCCCCCCGGCCGGGACAGCAGTGAAGCTTTCTTT. Looking up the rest from reference TRBV28 and TRBJ1-1 gives the full variable domain: DVKVTQSSRYLVKRTGEKVFLECVQDMDHENMFWYRQDPGLGLRLIYFSYDVKMKEKGDIPEGYSVSREKKERFSLILESASTNQTSMYLCASSPPGRDSSEAFFGQGTRLTVV.

The genes are TRBV11-2 and TRBJ1-1; a possible D gene is TRBD1 (5 bases). This CDR3 spans 13 amino acids. Trimming left V 5 bases short and J 3 bases short, with 10 bases between. Germline V lookup: CDR1 SGHAT, CDR2 FQNNGV. The CDR3 loop reads CASSPRQHTEAFF. CDR3 DNA: TGTGCCAGCAGCCCAAGACAGCACACTGAAGCTTTCTTT.

The genes are TRBV20-1 and TRBJ1-1, with 9 nucleotides matching TRBD1. The germline gives CDR1 DFQATT, CDR2 SNEGSKA (reference sequence). V was clipped by 3 bases and J by 6 bases; unmatched bases: 5. The CDR3 length is 13 residues. Here the CDR3 reads CSASAGQGSEAFF. The CDR3 DNA reads TGCAGTGCTAGTGCCGGACAGGGGTCTGAAGCTTTCTTT.

The gene calls are TRBV3-1 (or the pseudogene TRBV3-2) and TRBJ2-1; a possible D gene is TRBD2 (6 bases). From germline, CDR1 is LGHDT and CDR2 YNNKEL (reference sequence). V shed 0 bases and J shed 0 bases, with 6 bases lying between them. CDR3 length: 15 residues. CDR3: CASSQDGSSYNEQFF. The CDR3 nucleotides are TGTGCCAGCAGCCAAGACGGGAGCTCCTACAATGAGCAGTTCTTC.

To note about this clone: Other DNA sequences in this specimen translate into the identical CDR3. The chain carries TRBV6-5 and TRBJ2-5; weak D call: TRBD1 (5 bases). Trimming pared 0 bases from V and 2 bases from J, leaving 7 bases between. From germline, CDR1 is MNHEY and CDR2 SVGAGI. This CDR3 spans 14 amino acids. The CDR3 sequence: CASSYSDIQETQYF. CDR3 in DNA: TGTGCCAGCAGTTACTCGGACATTCAAGAGACCCAGTACTTC.

This clone was seen a single time. One end of the junction varies from germline; a read error may be responsible. The V and J genes are TRBV28 and TRBJ1-2, with D maybe TRBD1 (6 bases). The length of the CDR3 is 11 residues. CDR1 and CDR2 (germline): MDHEN, SYDVKM. The CDR3 DNA follows: TGTGCCAGCAGGGCTGGGACACTGCATGCCTTC. This sequence encodes CASRAGTLHAF.

The rearrangement joins TRBV29-1 to TRBJ2-5; D ambiguous. CDR3 length: 13 residues. Germline CDR1 and CDR2: SQVTM and ANQGSEA. Trimming left V 7 bases short and J 7 bases short, with 19 bases between. The chain's CDR3 is CSAEVSSKVTQYF. In DNA form, the CDR3 reads TGCAGCGCAGAGGTCAGCTCCAAGGTGACCCAGTACTTC.

This chain links TRBV19 with TRBJ1-1, with D unclear. V dropped 4 bases and J dropped 4 bases, with 16 bases sitting between them. The CDR3 loop spans 15 amino acids. CDR1 and CDR2 from the germline V gene are LNHDA and SQIVND (reference sequence). Here the CDR3 reads CASSTSTGFGTEAFF. DNA for the CDR3: TGTGCCAGTAGTACCTCGACGGGGTTTGGCACTGAAGCTTTCTTT. Based on the CDR3 plus reference TRBV19 and TRBJ1-1, the full variable domain is DGGITQSPKYLFRKEGQNVTLSCEQNLNHDAMYWYRQDPGQGLRLIYYSQIVNDFQKGDIAEGYSVSREKKESFPLTVTSAQKNPTAFYLCASSTSTGFGTEAFFGQGTRLTVV.

The CDR3 spells CASSLRLGQGRYEQYF. Written as DNA, the CDR3 is TGTGCCAGCAGCTTACGGCTAGGACAGGGTCGGTACGAGCAGTACTTC. This sequence joins TRBV11-2 and TRBJ2-7, with 8 positions matching TRBD1. Germline lookup yields CDR1 SGHAT and CDR2 FQNNGV. With 2 bases clipped from V and 4 bases from J, the junction kept 10 bases outside the gene matches. The CDR3 contains 16 residues.

V usage is TRBV4-1 and J usage is TRBJ1-6, with TRBD1 matching over 12 bases. The CDR3 has 18 residues. J gave up 3 bases and V 3 bases, and 6 bases lay outside the gene matches. The germline CDR1 and CDR2 sequences are MGHRA and YSYEKL. DNA for the CDR3: TGCGCCAGCAGCCACCGGGACAGGGGGCTCAACTATAATTCACCCCTCCACTTT. Protein sequence: CASSHRDRGLNYNSPLHF.

The chain is built from TRBV5-5 and TRBJ2-2; TRBD2 is a possible D gene (6 bases). Germline-derived CDR1 and CDR2 are SGHKS and YYEKEE (reference sequence). This CDR3 comprises 14 residues. V lost 2 bases and J lost 7, with 12 bases in between. This CDR3 reads CASSLGGNGGELFF. The CDR3 DNA follows: TGTGCCAGCAGCTTAGGAGGGAATGGCGGGGAGCTGTTTTTT. Full variable domain (outside the CDR3, taken from reference TRBV5-5 and TRBJ2-2): DAGVTQSPTHLIKTRGQQVTLRCSPISGHKSVSWYQQVLGQGPQFIFQYYEKEERGRGNFPDRFSARQFPNYSSELNVNALLLGDSALYLCASSLGGNGGELFFGEGSRLTVL.

In this sample, this clone turned up once. The DNA for the CDR3 is TGTGCCAGCAGTTTAGGCCCGATTACCACAGATACGCAGTATTTT. As protein: CASSLGPITTDTQYF. The rearrangement links TRBV27 to TRBJ2-3; no reliable D call. The V and J ends lost 2 bases and 2 bases respectively, with 11 bases between them. This CDR3 contains 15 residues. The V gene's germline CDR1 is MNHEY and CDR2 SMNVEV (reference sequence).

This chain connects TRBV4-1 to TRBJ1-6, with D perhaps TRBD1 (5 bases). V lost 2 bases to trimming and J lost 10 bases, with 15 bases between them. The CDR3 sequence is 15 residues long. CDR1 and CDR2 from the germline V gene are MGHRA and YSYEKL. CDR3 nucleotide sequence: TGCGCCAGCAGCCAACTGGGACTCGAAGGATCACCCCTCCACTTT. It translates to CASSQLGLEGSPLHF.

The rearrangement links TRBV9 to TRBJ1-3; D is undetermined. Trimming took off 0 bases at V and 0 bases at J, with 10 bases between the two ends. The germline CDR1 and CDR2 sequences are SGDLS and YYNGEE. The length of the CDR3 is 16 residues. CDR3 in amino acids: CASSVAGIISGNTIYF. The CDR3 nucleotides read TGTGCCAGCAGCGTAGCGGGGATAATCTCTGGAAACACCATATATTTT.

The chain employs TRBV7-8 and TRBJ2-2; D not resolved. Between the trimmed V and J ends, which lost 2 bases and 0 bases, there was a span of 13 bases. Germline CDR1 SGHVS, CDR2 FQNEAQ. The CDR3 contains 17 residues. The CDR3 bases are TGTGCCAGCAGCTTAATCTTTTCGTTCGCGAACACCGGGGAGCTGTTTTTT. As protein: CASSLIFSFANTGELFF.

This clone occurred once. The chain has TRBV29-1 and TRBJ1-5; D remains ambiguous. V was trimmed by 6 bases and J by 3 bases, leaving 12 bases between them. This CDR3 has 13 amino acids. In germline, CDR1 is SQVTM, CDR2 ANQGSEA. CDR3 sequence (DNA): TGCAGCGTGAGAGGCAGTCTCAATCAGCCCCAGCATTTT. It yields the protein CSVRGSLNQPQHF.

The chain recombines TRBV4-2 with TRBJ2-7; TRBD1 matches 10 bases. V lost 4 bases, J lost 5 bases, and 11 bases stayed unmatched. The length of the CDR3 is 16 residues. Germline CDR1 is LGHNA and CDR2 is YNFKEQ. CDR3 nucleotide sequence: TGTGCCAGCAGCCCCTCCCTGGCGGGACAGGGGCACGAGCAGTACTTC. Its protein product is CASSPSLAGQGHEQYF.

The chain uses TRBV5-4 and TRBJ1-6, with 10 bases lining up with TRBD1. Losses at the gene ends were 0 bases for V and 13 bases for J; bases not matched to a gene: 10. The CDR3 covers 16 residues. CDR1 SGHNT and CDR2 YYREEE come from the germline V gene (reference sequence). CDR3 nucleotides: TGTGCCAGCAGCTTGGCGGGAAGGGACAGGGGTTGGCCCCTCCACTTT. This codes for CASSLAGRDRGWPLHF. Together with reference TRBV5-4 and TRBJ1-6, the CDR3 gives the full variable domain: ETGVTQSPTHLIKTRGQQVTLRCSSQSGHNTVSWYQQALGQGPQFIFQYYREEENGRGNFPPRFSGLQFPNYSSELNVNALELDDSALYLCASSLAGRDRGWPLHFGNGTRLTVT.

The gene calls are TRBV9 and TRBJ1-2; TRBD1 aligns across 7 bases. Germline V gives CDR1 SGDLS, CDR2 YYNGEE. CDR3 size: 13 residues. V was pared by 0 bases and J by 7 bases, with 3 bases of the junction left unmatched. The CDR3 protein is CASSVEGGGGYTF. CDR3 DNA sequence: TGTGCCAGCAGCGTAGAAGGGGGCGGTGGCTACACCTTC.

V and J are TRBV28 and TRBJ2-7; possible D gene TRBD2, 6 bases. CDR3 length: 15 amino acids. V shed 6 bases and J shed 5 bases, with 20 bases lying between them. Germline V CDR1 and CDR2: MDHEN, SYDVKM. The chain's CDR3 is CASSPYGTGVHEQYF. The CDR3, as DNA: TGTGCCAGCAGCCCTTACGGGACGGGGGTCCACGAGCAGTACTTC.

The gene calls are TRBV27 and TRBJ1-2, with a weak D call TRBD1 (6 bases). The V and J ends lost 8 bases and 6 bases respectively, with 19 bases between them. This CDR3 spans 14 amino acids. Per the germline V gene, CDR1 is MNHEY and CDR2 is SMNVEV (reference sequence). CDR3 coding DNA: TGTGCCAGCGGCTACCGCGAGGGGGTGGATGGCTACACCTTC. The encoded protein is CASGYREGVDGYTF.

This clone was seen just once. The chain links TRBV28 to TRBJ2-7, with 13 bases lining up with TRBD2. The CDR3 is 16 residues long. V trimming: 6 bases; J trimming: 0 bases; junction bases outside the gene matches: 5. CDR1 and CDR2 from the germline V gene are MDHEN and SYDVKM. CDR3 bases: TGTGCCAGCAGACTAGCGGGGGGGCCCTCCTCCTACGAGCAGTACTTC. This codes for CASRLAGGPSSYEQYF.

The chain uses TRBV30 and TRBJ2-1, with 8 positions matching TRBD2. This CDR3 comprises 12 residues. The V and J ends lost 5 bases and 7 bases, in that order; junction bases with no gene match: 4. CDR1 is GTSNPN, CDR2 SVGIG, per germline (reference sequence). The CDR3 loop is CAWDGTRNEQFF. The CDR3 nucleotides are TGTGCCTGGGATGGGACTAGAAATGAGCAGTTCTTC.

The chain is built from TRBV5-4 and TRBJ2-7; 11 bases align to TRBD1. The germline CDR1 and CDR2 sequences are SGHNT and YYREEE (reference sequence). The V segment lost 0 bases and the J segment 5 bases; nucleotides outside the gene matches: 4. The length of the CDR3 is 15 residues. The CDR3 region has the DNA TGTGCCAGCAGCTTGGTCGGACAGGGGGCGAACGAGCAGTACTTC. It is translated as CASSLVGQGANEQYF.

This clone was observed a single time. The genes are TRBV3-1 (or the pseudogene TRBV3-2) and TRBJ2-2; tentative D call: TRBD1 (5 bases). Deletions cut 2 bases from V and 0 bases from J, with 13 bases between. The CDR3 extends over 17 amino acids. The V gene's germline CDR1 is LGHDT and CDR2 YNNKEL (reference sequence). The CDR3 region is CASSQSLTAANTGELFF. Written as DNA, the CDR3 is TGTGCCAGCAGCCAATCCTTGACAGCCGCGAACACCGGGGAGCTGTTTTTT.

This chain links TRBV19 with TRBJ1-1; 7 nucleotides line up with TRBD1. CDR1 LNHDA and CDR2 SQIVND come from the germline V gene (reference sequence). This CDR3 contains 17 residues. The V gene end was trimmed by 1 base and the J gene end by 4 bases; junction bases not matched to a gene: 12. This CDR3 reads CASSIASRGSRGTEAFF. The CDR3 coding sequence is TGTGCCAGTAGTATAGCCTCCAGGGGGAGCCGGGGCACTGAAGCTTTCTTT.